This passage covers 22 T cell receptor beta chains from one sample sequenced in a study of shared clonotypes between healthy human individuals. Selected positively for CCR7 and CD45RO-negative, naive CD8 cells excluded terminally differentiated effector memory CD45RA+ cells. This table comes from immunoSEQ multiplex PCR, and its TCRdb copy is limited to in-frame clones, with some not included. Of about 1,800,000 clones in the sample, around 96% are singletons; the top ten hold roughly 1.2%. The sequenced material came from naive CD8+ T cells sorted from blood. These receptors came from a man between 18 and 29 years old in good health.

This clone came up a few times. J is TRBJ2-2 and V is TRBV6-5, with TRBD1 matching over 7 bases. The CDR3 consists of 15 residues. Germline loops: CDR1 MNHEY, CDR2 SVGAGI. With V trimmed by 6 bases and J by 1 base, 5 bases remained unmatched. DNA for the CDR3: TGTGCCAGCAGCGCCACAGGGGTGAACACCGGGGAGCTGTTTTTT. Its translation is CASSATGVNTGELFF.

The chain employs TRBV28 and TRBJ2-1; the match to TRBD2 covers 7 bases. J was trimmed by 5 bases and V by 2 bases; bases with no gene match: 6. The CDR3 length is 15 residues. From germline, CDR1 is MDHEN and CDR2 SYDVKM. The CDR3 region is CASSLETSDNNEQFF. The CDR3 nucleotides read TGTGCCAGCAGTTTAGAAACTAGCGACAACAATGAGCAGTTCTTC.

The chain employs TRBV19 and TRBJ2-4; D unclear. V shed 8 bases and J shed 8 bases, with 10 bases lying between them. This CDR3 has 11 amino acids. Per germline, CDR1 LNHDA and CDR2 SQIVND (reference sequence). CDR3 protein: CASFSQDIQYF. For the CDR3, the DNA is TGTGCCAGTTTTAGCCAGGACATTCAGTACTTC.

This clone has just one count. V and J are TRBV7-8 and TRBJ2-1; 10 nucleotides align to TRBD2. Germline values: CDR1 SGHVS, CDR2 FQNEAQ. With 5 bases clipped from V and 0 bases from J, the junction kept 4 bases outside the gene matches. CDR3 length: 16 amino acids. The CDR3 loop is CASSHSGRSSYNEQFF. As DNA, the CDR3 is TGTGCCAGCAGCCATAGCGGGAGGAGCTCCTACAATGAGCAGTTCTTC.

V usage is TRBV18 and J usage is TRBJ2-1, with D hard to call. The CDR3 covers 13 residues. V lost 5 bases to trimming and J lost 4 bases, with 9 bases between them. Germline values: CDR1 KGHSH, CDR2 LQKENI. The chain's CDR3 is CASSLSGYNEQFF. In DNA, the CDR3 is TGTGCCAGCTCATTATCTGGTTACAATGAGCAGTTCTTC. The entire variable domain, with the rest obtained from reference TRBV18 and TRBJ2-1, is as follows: NAGVMQNPRHLVRRRGQEARLRCSPMKGHSHVYWYRQLPEEGLKFMVYLQKENIIDESGMPKERFSAEFPKEGPSILRIQQVVRGDSAAYFCASSLSGYNEQFFGPGTRLTVL.

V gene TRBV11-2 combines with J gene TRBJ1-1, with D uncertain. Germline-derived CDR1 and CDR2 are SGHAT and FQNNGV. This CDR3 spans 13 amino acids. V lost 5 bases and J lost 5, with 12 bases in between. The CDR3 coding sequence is TGTGCCAGCAGCCAGGTAGGGAGGACTGAAGCTTTCTTT. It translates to CASSQVGRTEAFF.

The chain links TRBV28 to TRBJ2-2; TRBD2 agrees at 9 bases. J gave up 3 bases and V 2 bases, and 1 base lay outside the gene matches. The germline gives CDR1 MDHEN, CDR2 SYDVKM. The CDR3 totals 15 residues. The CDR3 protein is CASSLAGGHTGELFF. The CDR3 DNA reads TGTGCCAGCAGTTTAGCGGGAGGGCACACCGGGGAGCTGTTTTTT. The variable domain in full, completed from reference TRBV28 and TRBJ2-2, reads DVKVTQSSRYLVKRTGEKVFLECVQDMDHENMFWYRQDPGLGLRLIYFSYDVKMKEKGDIPEGYSVSREKKERFSLILESASTNQTSMYLCASSLAGGHTGELFFGEGSRLTVL.

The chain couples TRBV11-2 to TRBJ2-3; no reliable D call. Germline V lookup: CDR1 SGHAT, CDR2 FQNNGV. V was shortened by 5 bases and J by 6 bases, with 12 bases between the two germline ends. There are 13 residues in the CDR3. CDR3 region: CASSASFGDTQYF. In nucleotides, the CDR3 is TGTGCCAGCAGCGCGTCGTTCGGGGATACGCAGTATTTT.

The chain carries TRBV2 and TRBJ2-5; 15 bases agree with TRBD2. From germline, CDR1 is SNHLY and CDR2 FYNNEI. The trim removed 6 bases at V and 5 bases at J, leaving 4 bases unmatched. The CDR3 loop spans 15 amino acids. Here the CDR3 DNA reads TGTGCCAGCAGAGGACTAGCGGGGGGGCGGGAGACCCAGTACTTC. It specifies CASRGLAGGRETQYF.

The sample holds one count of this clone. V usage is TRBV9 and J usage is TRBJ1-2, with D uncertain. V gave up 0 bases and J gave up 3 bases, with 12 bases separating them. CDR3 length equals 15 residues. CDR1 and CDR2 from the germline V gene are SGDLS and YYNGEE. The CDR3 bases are TGTGCCAGCAGCGTAGATCGGGAGGTGCACTATGGCTACACCTTC. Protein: CASSVDREVHYGYTF.

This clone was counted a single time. DNA of the CDR3: TGCGCCAGCAGCCAAGATTTGCCTCCGAGCTCCTACAATGAGCAGTTCTTC. Protein product: CASSQDLPPSSYNEQFF. This rearrangement joins TRBV4-3 to TRBJ2-1; D uncertain. The CDR3 extends over 17 amino acids. The V end lost 0 bases, the J end lost 0 bases, and 12 bases lay between the germline ends. CDR1 LGHNA and CDR2 YSLEER come from the germline V gene.

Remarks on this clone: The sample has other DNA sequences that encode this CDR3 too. The CDR3 DNA sequence: TGTGCCAGCAGTTTAGGGACAAGGGGGACCGGGGAGCTGTTTTTT. This codes for CASSLGTRGTGELFF. V gene TRBV27 combines with J gene TRBJ2-2; tentative D call: TRBD1 (6 bases). Between the trimmed V and J ends, which lost 2 bases and 5 bases, there was a span of 12 bases. The CDR3 extends over 15 amino acids. Germline values: CDR1 MNHEY, CDR2 SMNVEV (reference sequence).

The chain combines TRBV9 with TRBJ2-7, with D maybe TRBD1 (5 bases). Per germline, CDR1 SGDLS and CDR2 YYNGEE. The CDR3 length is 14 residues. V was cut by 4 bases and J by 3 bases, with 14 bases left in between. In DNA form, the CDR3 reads TGTGCCAGCAGCCCCGTAGGGGTCCACTACGAGCAGTACTTC. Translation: CASSPVGVHYEQYF.

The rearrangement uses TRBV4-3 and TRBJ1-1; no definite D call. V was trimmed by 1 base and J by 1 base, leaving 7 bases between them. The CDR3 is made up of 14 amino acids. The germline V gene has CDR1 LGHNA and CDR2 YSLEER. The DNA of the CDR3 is TGCGCCAGCAGCCAAGTAGCAGGGAACACTGAAGCTTTCTTT. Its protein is CASSQVAGNTEAFF.

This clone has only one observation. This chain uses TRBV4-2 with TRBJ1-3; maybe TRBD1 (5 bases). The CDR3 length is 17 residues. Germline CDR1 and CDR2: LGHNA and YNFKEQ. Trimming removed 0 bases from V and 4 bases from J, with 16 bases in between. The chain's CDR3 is CASSQDPGRGEGNTIYF. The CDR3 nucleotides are TGTGCCAGCAGCCAAGATCCTGGGAGGGGTGAAGGAAACACCATATATTTT.

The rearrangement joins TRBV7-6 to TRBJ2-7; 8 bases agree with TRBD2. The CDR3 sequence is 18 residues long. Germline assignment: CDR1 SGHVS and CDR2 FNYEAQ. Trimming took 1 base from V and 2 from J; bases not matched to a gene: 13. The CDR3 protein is CASSLGGGGYEGPYEQYF. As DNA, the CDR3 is TGTGCCAGCAGCTTAGGAGGCGGGGGGTACGAGGGCCCCTACGAGCAGTACTTC.

The CDR3 DNA follows: TGTGCCAGCAGCTTAACGGAGGGACAAGAGACCCAGTACTTC. It yields the protein CASSLTEGQETQYF. V is TRBV7-2 and J is TRBJ2-5; tentatively, D is TRBD2 (6 bases). The V gene lost 2 bases and the J gene lost 2 bases, with 9 bases spanning the gap. Germline V lookup: CDR1 SGHTA, CDR2 FQGNSA. CDR3 length: 14 amino acids.

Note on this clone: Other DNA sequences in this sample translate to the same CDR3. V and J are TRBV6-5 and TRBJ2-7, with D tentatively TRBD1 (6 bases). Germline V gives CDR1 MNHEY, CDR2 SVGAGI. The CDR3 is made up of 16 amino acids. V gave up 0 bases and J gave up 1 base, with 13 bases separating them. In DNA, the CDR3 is TGTGCCAGCAGTTACTCGACAGGCGAATCTTCCTACGAGCAGTACTTC. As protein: CASSYSTGESSYEQYF.

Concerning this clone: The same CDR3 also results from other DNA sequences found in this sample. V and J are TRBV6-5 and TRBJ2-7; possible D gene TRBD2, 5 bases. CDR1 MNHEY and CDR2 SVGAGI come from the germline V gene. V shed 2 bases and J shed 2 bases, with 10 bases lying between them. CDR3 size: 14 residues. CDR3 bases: TGTGCCAGCAGTTACGGCGAGCGGACCTACGAGCAGTACTTC. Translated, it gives CASSYGERTYEQYF.

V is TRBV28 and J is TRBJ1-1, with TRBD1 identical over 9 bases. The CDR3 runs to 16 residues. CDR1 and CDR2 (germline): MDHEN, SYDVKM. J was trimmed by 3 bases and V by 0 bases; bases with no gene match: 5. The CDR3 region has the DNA TGTGCCAGCAGTTTATGGACGGGACAGGGCTACACTGAAGCTTTCTTT. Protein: CASSLWTGQGYTEAFF.

The CDR3 nucleotides read TGTGCCAGCAGTTGGACAGGGGGCAGAGAGACCCAGTACTTC. Protein product: CASSWTGGRETQYF. V is TRBV6-5 and J is TRBJ2-5; 11 bases match TRBD1. The length of the CDR3 is 14 residues. With V trimmed by 4 bases and J by 4 bases, 2 bases remained unmatched. CDR1 is MNHEY, CDR2 SVGAGI, per germline.

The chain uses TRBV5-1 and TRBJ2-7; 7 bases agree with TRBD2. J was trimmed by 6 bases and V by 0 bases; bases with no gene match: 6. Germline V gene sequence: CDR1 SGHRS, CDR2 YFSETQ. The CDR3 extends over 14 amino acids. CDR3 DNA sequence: TGCGCCAGCAGCTTGGAGGGAGGGGTATCCGAGCAGTACTTC. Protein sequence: CASSLEGGVSEQYF.